This T cell receptor (beta chain) was obtained from a study of blood T cell repertoires in COVID-19. Study details: The origin of the acute and convalescent COVID-19 samples was the United States, Italy and Spain. T cells, B-cell-depleted T cells, or PBMCs provided the cDNA or gDNA that served as material.

The CDR3 length is 17 residues. CDR1 and CDR2 from the germline V gene are MDHEN and SYDVKM. V shed 8 bases and J 2 bases; nucleotides not matched to a gene: 14. Methods used by the authors: Amplifying reference gene primers gave estimates of nucleated cell counts. Sequencing used immunoSEQ multiplex PCR; TCRdb keeps in-frame clones, though not all of them. V, J and clone size are those of that table, while D and trimming were read from the DNA. The sample holds some 100,000 clones; around 87% are singletons and the top ten take 11%. This clonotype was sampled from a woman aged 25 to 45 with acute or convalescent COVID-19. Sequencing was performed on peripheral blood. The V gene is TRBV28, the J gene TRBJ2-3; 9 bases line up with TRBD1. The CDR3 loop is CASLPLRDRELTDTQYF. The CDR3 bases are TGTGCCAGCCTACCTCTCCGGGACAGGGAACTCACAGATACGCAGTATTTT.